This T cell receptor beta chain was captured in a study of T-cell reconstitution after alpha-beta-depleted transplantation in children (dated by TCRdb to the mid-2010s). In terms of the full investigation: Using TCR repertoire profiling, the study quantitatively followed how T-cell immune reconstitution unfolded in children after TCRalphabeta/CD19-depleted allogeneic hematopoietic cell transplantation. The study at large found these results: The apparently early alphabetaT-cell count recovery about two months after transplant was reportedly dependent on only several hundred rapidly expanded clones derived from non-depleted graft cells. In some patients, high TCRbeta diversity at day 60 was attributed to recipient T cells and intrathymic progenitors that had survived conditioning. The frequencies of hyperexpanded clones fell over the following months, and after one year, T-cell counts and TCRbeta diversity were mostly attributed to newly produced T cells.

As concerns this clonotype: Its antigen has not been determined. No clone much larger than this one lies a single base away; base qualities are absent.

Counted from cysteine to phenylalanine, this CDR3 has 14 amino acids. CDR3 DNA is the only sequence kept; it has 42 bases, read in frame from the first base. Trimming removed 6 bases from V and 3 bases from J, leaving 14 bases between the germline ends. Sequences MNHEY (CDR1) and SMNVEV (CDR2) are obtained from the germline V gene (reference sequence). Interpreted using the paper, the treatment or condition label stands for: allogeneic hematopoietic cell transplantation with graft depleted of TCRalphabeta T cells and CD19 B cells. The transplant recipients were children given TCRalphabeta/CD19-depleted allogeneic hematopoietic cell grafts. The library came from PCR. The reads were generated on an Illumina HiSeq 2500. Molecular barcoding was employed in the preparation of TCR libraries, with unique molecular identifiers being used to normalize TCRbeta repertoire quantification. Through fastp at Q25 and MiXCR, TCRdb rebuilt clones from the public reads, retaining in-frame beta chains. All rows with the same CDR3 protein become a single entry with the most common DNA and genes. In this sample the table shows fewer than 85,000 distinct CDR3 sequences, roughly 13% of which occur a single time. Clones ranked in the top ten supply 27% of the sample.

Specimen: PBMCs, mostly from graft donor cells, collected 180 days after TCRalphabeta/CD19-depleted stem cell transplant. The receptor was derived from a male patient between 2 and 15 years old who had a stem cell transplant for acute lymphoblastic leukemia, so the T cells may come from the graft donor. The rearrangement joined TRBV27 to TRBJ1-2, with the D gene call left open. CDR3 reads: CASRPRGGDYGYTF. The DNA sequence is TGTGCCAGCAGACCTCGGGGTGGGGACTATGGCTACACCTTC.